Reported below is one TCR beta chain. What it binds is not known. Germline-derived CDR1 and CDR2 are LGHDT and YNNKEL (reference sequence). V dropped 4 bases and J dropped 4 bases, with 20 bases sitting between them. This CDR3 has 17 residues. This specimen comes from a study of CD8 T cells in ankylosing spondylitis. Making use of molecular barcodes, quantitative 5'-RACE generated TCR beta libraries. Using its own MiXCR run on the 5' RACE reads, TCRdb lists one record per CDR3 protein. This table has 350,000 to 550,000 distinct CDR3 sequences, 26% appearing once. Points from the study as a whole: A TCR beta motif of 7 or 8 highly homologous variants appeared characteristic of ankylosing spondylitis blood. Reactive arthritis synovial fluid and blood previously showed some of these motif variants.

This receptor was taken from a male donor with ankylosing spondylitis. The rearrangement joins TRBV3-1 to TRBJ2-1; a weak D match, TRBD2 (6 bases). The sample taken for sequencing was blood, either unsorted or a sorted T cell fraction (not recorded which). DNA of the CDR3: TGTGCCAGCAGCCGGAGGGGTTTTTCGGGGGTATACAATGAGCAGTTCTTC. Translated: CASSRRGFSGVYNEQFF.